These T cell receptor beta chains were read from a single sample in a study of cytomegalovirus exposure and HLA in healthy donors. The table came from immunoSEQ multiplex PCR; TCRdb's copy has only in-frame clones and leaves some out. The sample gives approximately 110,000 clones, about 94% of which show up once; roughly 1.2% is in the top ten. The sequenced material came from PBMCs. The receptors stem from a woman between 18 and 29 years old in good health and CMV-seronegative. Both conserved end residues are part of each CDR3. Each record gives: clone size, D gene, J gene, V gene, CDR3 protein, CDR3 DNA. The D gene is left open where the match is weak. Clone size is given for some rows only: seen once, a few or many times, or a class if the clone is expanded.

abundance: NA
d_gene: NA
j_gene: TRBJ1-4
v_gene: TRBV23-1
CDR3aa: CASSPRGPARGNEKLFF
CDR3nt: TGCGCCAGCAGTCCGCGGGGGCCGGCAAGAGGTAATGAAAAACTGTTTTTT

abundance: NA
d_gene: NA
j_gene: TRBJ2-7
v_gene: TRBV5-6
CDR3aa: CASSLTISPGYEQYF
CDR3nt: TGTGCCAGCAGCCTAACGATATCGCCGGGCTACGAGCAGTACTTC

abundance: NA
d_gene: NA
j_gene: TRBJ2-7
v_gene: TRBV7-3
CDR3aa: CASSPTLTEHSYEQYF
CDR3nt: TGTGCCAGCAGCCCGACTTTGACAGAACACTCCTACGAGCAGTACTTC

abundance: NA
d_gene: NA
j_gene: TRBJ1-4
v_gene: TRBV27
CDR3aa: CASSLWVTLGGENEKLFF
CDR3nt: TGTGCCAGCAGTTTATGGGTCACCCTCGGAGGGGAGAATGAAAAACTGTTTTTT

abundance: NA
d_gene: NA
j_gene: TRBJ1-3
v_gene: TRBV5-1
CDR3aa: CASTGGVSGNTIYF
CDR3nt: TGCGCCAGCACGGGAGGGGTTTCTGGAAACACCATATATTTT

abundance: NA
d_gene: TRBD2
j_gene: TRBJ2-3
v_gene: TRBV2
CDR3aa: CASSEAKREKDTQYF
CDR3nt: TGTGCCAGCAGTGAAGCTAAGCGGGAGAAGGATACGCAGTATTTT

abundance: NA
d_gene: NA
j_gene: TRBJ1-5
v_gene: TRBV10-2
CDR3aa: CASSEGGWGGGYQPQHF
CDR3nt: TGCGCCAGCAGTGAAGGAGGTTGGGGAGGGGGTTATCAGCCCCAGCATTTT

abundance: once
d_gene: TRBD1
j_gene: TRBJ2-5
v_gene: TRBV11-3
CDR3aa: CASSKTGQETQYF
CDR3nt: TGTGCCAGCAGTAAGACAGGGCAAGAGACCCAGTACTTC

abundance: NA
d_gene: TRBD1
j_gene: TRBJ2-2
v_gene: TRBV6-5
CDR3aa: CASRQTGTGFRELFF
CDR3nt: TGTGCCAGCAGGCAGACCGGGACAGGGTTCCGGGAGCTGTTTTTT

abundance: NA
d_gene: NA
j_gene: TRBJ2-3
v_gene: TRBV9
CDR3aa: CASSVSTGERGTDTQYF
CDR3nt: TGTGCCAGCAGCGTATCTACAGGGGAGCGGGGCACAGATACGCAGTATTTT

abundance: NA
d_gene: NA
j_gene: TRBJ2-7
v_gene: TRBV9
CDR3aa: CASSVSTGTRRGEQYF
CDR3nt: TGTGCCAGCAGCGTGAGTACCGGGACTCGAAGGGGAGAGCAGTACTTC

abundance: NA
d_gene: TRBD2
j_gene: TRBJ2-1
v_gene: TRBV5-1
CDR3aa: CASRLAGAPLDEQFF
CDR3nt: TGCGCCAGCAGGTTAGCGGGAGCCCCTTTAGATGAGCAGTTCTTC

abundance: NA
d_gene: NA
j_gene: TRBJ1-2
v_gene: TRBV7-9
CDR3aa: CASSLGPGTGDGYTF
CDR3nt: TGTGCCAGCAGCTTAGGACCCGGGACTGGAGATGGCTACACCTTC

abundance: NA
d_gene: NA
j_gene: TRBJ2-1
v_gene: TRBV18
CDR3aa: CASSHGDNEQFF
CDR3nt: TGTGCCAGCTCACACGGGGACAATGAGCAGTTCTTC

abundance: NA
d_gene: NA
j_gene: TRBJ1-5
v_gene: TRBV7-9
CDR3aa: CASSLSYQPQHF
CDR3nt: TGTGCCAGCAGCTTGTCTTATCAGCCCCAGCATTTT

abundance: NA
d_gene: NA
j_gene: TRBJ1-2
v_gene: TRBV6-1
CDR3aa: CASSESRNYGYTF
CDR3nt: TGTGCCAGCAGTGAATCCAGAAACTATGGCTACACCTTC

abundance: once
d_gene: NA
j_gene: TRBJ1-1
v_gene: TRBV10-3
CDR3aa: CATGQTNTEAFF
CDR3nt: TGTGCCACTGGACAGACGAACACTGAAGCTTTCTTT

abundance: once
d_gene: NA
j_gene: TRBJ2-1
v_gene: TRBV9
CDR3aa: CASSVTAGMANEQFF
CDR3nt: TGTGCCAGCAGCGTTACGGCAGGGATGGCGAATGAGCAGTTCTTC

abundance: once
d_gene: TRBD1
j_gene: TRBJ1-2
v_gene: TRBV13
CDR3aa: CASSARQGAFYGYTF
CDR3nt: TGTGCCAGCAGCGCACGACAGGGGGCTTTCTATGGCTACACCTTC

abundance: NA
d_gene: TRBD1
j_gene: TRBJ2-7
v_gene: TRBV28
CDR3aa: CASRGQNYEQYF
CDR3nt: TGTGCCAGCAGGGGACAGAATTACGAGCAGTACTTC

abundance: NA
d_gene: NA
j_gene: TRBJ1-4
v_gene: TRBV7-9
CDR3aa: CASSPTTGNEKLFF
CDR3nt: TGTGCCAGCAGCCCTACGACTGGAAATGAAAAACTGTTTTTT

abundance: NA
d_gene: TRBD2
j_gene: TRBJ2-5
v_gene: TRBV7-3
CDR3aa: CASSTSGLETQYF
CDR3nt: TGTGCCAGCAGCACTAGCGGGCTGGAGACCCAGTACTTC

abundance: NA
d_gene: NA
j_gene: TRBJ1-3
v_gene: TRBV5-1
CDR3aa: CASSLAGGSAGNTIYF
CDR3nt: TGCGCCAGCAGCTTGGCCGGGGGGTCGGCCGGAAACACCATATATTTT

abundance: NA
d_gene: TRBD2
j_gene: TRBJ2-1
v_gene: TRBV5-1
CDR3aa: CASSGSWDYLYNEQFF
CDR3nt: TGCGCCAGCAGCGGAAGTTGGGACTACTTGTACAATGAGCAGTTCTTC

abundance: NA
d_gene: NA
j_gene: TRBJ2-2
v_gene: TRBV19
CDR3aa: CASSISHSGELFF
CDR3nt: TGTGCCAGTAGTATTAGCCACTCCGGGGAGCTGTTTTTT

abundance: NA
d_gene: NA
j_gene: TRBJ1-1
v_gene: TRBV5-1
CDR3aa: CASGLGGGITEAFF
CDR3nt: TGCGCCAGCGGACTCGGGGGTGGGATCACTGAAGCTTTCTTT

abundance: NA
d_gene: TRBD2
j_gene: TRBJ2-5
v_gene: TRBV28
CDR3aa: CATKGLAAPAQYF
CDR3nt: TGTGCCACCAAGGGACTAGCGGCCCCTGCGCAGTACTTC

abundance: NA
d_gene: NA
j_gene: TRBJ1-4
v_gene: TRBV7-9
CDR3aa: CASSSPPGGTNEKLFF
CDR3nt: TGTGCCAGCAGCTCCCCACCCGGGGGGACTAATGAAAAACTGTTTTTT

abundance: NA
d_gene: NA
j_gene: TRBJ2-3
v_gene: TRBV11-2
CDR3aa: CASSLDLSTDTQYF
CDR3nt: TGTGCCAGCAGCTTAGATTTATCCACAGATACGCAGTATTTT

abundance: NA
d_gene: TRBD2
j_gene: TRBJ2-7
v_gene: TRBV5-6
CDR3aa: CASRATSGGSYEQYF
CDR3nt: TGTGCCAGCAGAGCTACTAGCGGGGGTTCCTACGAGCAGTACTTC

abundance: NA
d_gene: TRBD2
j_gene: TRBJ2-2
v_gene: TRBV4-1
CDR3aa: CASRASGRAGELFF
CDR3nt: TGCGCCAGCAGGGCTAGCGGGAGGGCCGGGGAGCTGTTTTTT

abundance: NA
d_gene: NA
j_gene: TRBJ1-1
v_gene: TRBV27
CDR3aa: CASSFSRTEMNTEAFF
CDR3nt: TGTGCCAGCAGTTTCTCCCGGACAGAGATGAACACTGAAGCTTTCTTT

abundance: NA
d_gene: TRBD2
j_gene: TRBJ2-5
v_gene: TRBV6-6
CDR3aa: CASSKLAGGDQETQYF
CDR3nt: TGTGCCAGCAGTAAACTAGCGGGAGGGGACCAAGAGACCCAGTACTTC

abundance: few
d_gene: TRBD1
j_gene: TRBJ2-5
v_gene: TRBV5-6
CDR3aa: CASSLGGTGGRETQYF
CDR3nt: TGTGCCAGCAGCCTAGGAGGGACAGGGGGACGGGAGACCCAGTACTTC

abundance: NA
d_gene: TRBD2
j_gene: TRBJ2-2
v_gene: TRBV7-8
CDR3aa: CASSLLAGAGELFF
CDR3nt: TGTGCCAGCAGCTTACTAGCGGGAGCCGGGGAGCTGTTTTTT

abundance: NA
d_gene: TRBD1
j_gene: TRBJ1-4
v_gene: TRBV7-2
CDR3aa: CASRAGTGNEKLFF
CDR3nt: TGTGCCAGCAGGGCCGGGACAGGGAATGAAAAACTGTTTTTT

abundance: NA
d_gene: TRBD2
j_gene: TRBJ2-3
v_gene: TRBV2
CDR3aa: CASSETSGGVGDTQYF
CDR3nt: TGTGCCAGCAGTGAGACTAGCGGGGGGGTGGGAGATACGCAGTATTTT

abundance: NA
d_gene: TRBD1
j_gene: TRBJ2-1
v_gene: TRBV27
CDR3aa: CASGQGATYNEQFF
CDR3nt: TGTGCCAGCGGACAGGGGGCCACTTACAATGAGCAGTTCTTC

abundance: NA
d_gene: TRBD1
j_gene: TRBJ2-7
v_gene: TRBV10-3
CDR3aa: CAITSTGAHEQYF
CDR3nt: TGTGCCATCACCAGTACAGGGGCCCACGAGCAGTACTTC

abundance: few
d_gene: NA
j_gene: TRBJ2-1
v_gene: TRBV28
CDR3aa: CASSLGQAYNEQFF
CDR3nt: TGTGCCAGCAGTTTAGGGCAGGCCTACAATGAGCAGTTCTTC

abundance: NA
d_gene: NA
j_gene: TRBJ2-3
v_gene: TRBV6-6
CDR3aa: CASTGAATDTQYF
CDR3nt: TGTGCCAGCACAGGGGCGGCCACAGATACGCAGTATTTT

abundance: NA
d_gene: TRBD1
j_gene: TRBJ1-1
v_gene: TRBV6-1
CDR3aa: CASRVRDREAAFF
CDR3nt: TGTGCCAGCAGGGTCCGGGACAGGGAGGCAGCTTTCTTT

abundance: NA
d_gene: NA
j_gene: TRBJ2-7
v_gene: TRBV18
CDR3aa: CASSPAQGIPYEQYF
CDR3nt: TGTGCCAGCTCACCAGCCCAGGGAATACCCTACGAGCAGTACTTC

abundance: NA
d_gene: NA
j_gene: TRBJ1-1
v_gene: TRBV5-1
CDR3aa: CASSLETGRNTEAFF
CDR3nt: TGCGCCAGCAGCTTGGAAACAGGGAGGAACACTGAAGCTTTCTTT

abundance: NA
d_gene: NA
j_gene: TRBJ2-1
v_gene: TRBV10-2
CDR3aa: CASSNPKGGGLSEQFF
CDR3nt: TGCGCCAGCAGCAACCCGAAGGGAGGGGGGTTGAGTGAGCAGTTCTTC

abundance: NA
d_gene: TRBD1
j_gene: TRBJ2-7
v_gene: TRBV6-6
CDR3aa: CASSGQVFNEQYF
CDR3nt: TGTGCCAGCAGTGGACAGGTTTTTAACGAGCAGTACTTC

abundance: NA
d_gene: NA
j_gene: TRBJ1-5
v_gene: TRBV4-2
CDR3aa: CASSQDGSEQPQHF
CDR3nt: TGTGCCAGCAGCCAAGATGGGTCGGAGCAGCCCCAGCATTTT

abundance: NA
d_gene: TRBD1
j_gene: TRBJ2-7
v_gene: TRBV19
CDR3aa: CASSKILGQGRGTYEQYF
CDR3nt: TGTGCCAGTAGCAAAATTCTGGGACAGGGGAGAGGAACCTACGAGCAGTACTTC

abundance: NA
d_gene: TRBD1
j_gene: TRBJ1-1
v_gene: TRBV6-5
CDR3aa: CASSYSMGTVRTEAFF
CDR3nt: TGTGCCAGCAGTTACTCGATGGGGACAGTTAGGACTGAAGCTTTCTTT

abundance: NA
d_gene: NA
j_gene: TRBJ2-7
v_gene: TRBV30
CDR3aa: CAYMSRGAAYEQYF
CDR3nt: TGTGCCTATATGTCCCGGGGGGCGGCCTACGAGCAGTACTTC

abundance: NA
d_gene: NA
j_gene: TRBJ1-4
v_gene: TRBV7-9
CDR3aa: CASSLRGAGEKLFF
CDR3nt: TGTGCCAGCAGCTTAAGGGGCGCGGGGGAAAAACTGTTTTTT